This section outlines one T cell receptor beta chain sequence together with its context. Germline loops: CDR1 SGHTA, CDR2 FQGNSA. Deletions cut 6 bases from V and 3 bases from J, with 11 bases between. The CDR3 has 13 amino acids. The record originates from a study of blood T cell repertoires in COVID-19. Method: immunoSEQ multiplex PCR; TCRdb's copy keeps in-frame clones and lacks some. The sample consists of under 200,000 clones, 70% to 90% of them appearing once. The chain recombines TRBV7-2 with TRBJ1-1, with a possible D match to TRBD1 (5 bases). The sequencing input was peripheral blood. This clonotype originated in a woman older than 75 with acute or convalescent COVID-19. CDR3 nucleotides: TGTGCCAGCAGACCAGACAGACACACTGAAGCTTTCTTT. Protein: CASRPDRHTEAFF.